The 8 T cell receptor beta chains listed next were all sequenced from one sample in a study of OX40 agonist ivuxolimab in advanced cancers. Libraries were prepared by immunoSEQ multiplex PCR; TCRdb keeps only in-frame clonotypes and omits some of them. The sample comprises tens of thousands of clones, 80% to 90% of which are singletons, and under 5.5% rests with the top ten. Source: CD4+ or CD8+ T cells sorted from blood, taken in a trial of the OX40 agonist ivuxolimab. These receptors came from an adult with an advanced solid tumor such as melanoma, head and neck, liver or kidney cancer.

The V gene is TRBV30, the J gene TRBJ2-5, with 13 bases aligning to TRBD2. J gave up 5 bases and V 4 bases, and 13 bases lay outside the gene matches. The germline CDR1 and CDR2 sequences are GTSNPN and SVGIG (reference sequence). There are 17 residues in the CDR3. In nucleotides, the CDR3 is TGTGCCTGGAATCCCGGACTAGCGGGGGCCCCGGGGGAGACCCAGTACTTC. Its protein is CAWNPGLAGAPGETQYF.

The chain employs TRBV4-1 and TRBJ2-1, with TRBD1 matching over 7 bases. The CDR3 is 13 residues long. Germline CDR1 and CDR2: MGHRA and YSYEKL. After removal of 3 bases from V and 8 bases from J, the junction contained 4 bases not matched to a gene. The CDR3 is CASSQGTVYEQFF. CDR3 nucleotide sequence: TGCGCCAGCAGCCAGGGGACAGTCTATGAGCAGTTCTTC.

The J gene is TRBJ1-4, the V gene TRBV7-8; D remains unclear. The germline gives CDR1 SGHVS, CDR2 FQNEAQ. The CDR3 is 14 residues long. V lost 3 bases, J lost 1 base, and 6 bases lay in between. The CDR3 sequence is CASSLVVTNEKLFF. CDR3 coding DNA: TGTGCCAGCAGCTTGGTTGTAACTAATGAAAAACTGTTTTTT.

In DNA form, the CDR3 reads TGTGCCAGCAGTGGTTTGGGGTCAGCCTCCCAGCATTTT. It yields the protein CASSGLGSASQHF. The rearrangement uses TRBV28 and TRBJ1-5; D gene ambiguous. Trimming took 5 bases from V and 11 from J, leaving 16 bases between them. The CDR3 totals 13 residues. The germline CDR1 and CDR2 sequences are MDHEN and SYDVKM.

The chain links TRBV7-8 to TRBJ2-1; a possible D gene is TRBD2 (5 bases). This CDR3 is built from 13 residues. Germline V gene sequence: CDR1 SGHVS, CDR2 FQNEAQ. Trimming shortened V by 2 bases and J by 11 bases, and 13 bases separated the two germline ends. CDR3 in DNA: TGTGCCAGCAGCTTAATCCGGGGAAGGCAGCAGTTCTTC. Its protein is CASSLIRGRQQFF.

V is TRBV7-2 and J is TRBJ2-7; 10 nucleotides match TRBD2. Germline lookup yields CDR1 SGHTA and CDR2 FQGNSA. The CDR3 is made up of 15 amino acids. J gave up 3 bases and V 1 base, and 3 bases lay outside the gene matches. CDR3 residues: CASSLGAGGHYEQYF. The CDR3 DNA reads as TGTGCCAGCAGCTTAGGAGCGGGGGGGCACTACGAGCAGTACTTC.

The chain couples TRBV28 to TRBJ1-6; weak D call: TRBD1 (6 bases). The germline V gene encodes CDR1 MDHEN and CDR2 SYDVKM. The CDR3 runs to 14 residues. V was clipped by 7 bases and J by 6 bases, with 13 bases between them. CDR3 sequence reads: CASKLGGRNSPLHF. DNA of the CDR3: TGTGCCAGCAAGTTAGGGGGGCGTAATTCACCCCTCCACTTT. Variable domain in full (rest from reference TRBV28 and TRBJ1-6): DVKVTQSSRYLVKRTGEKVFLECVQDMDHENMFWYRQDPGLGLRLIYFSYDVKMKEKGDIPEGYSVSREKKERFSLILESASTNQTSMYLCASKLGGRNSPLHFGNGTRLTVT.

V gene TRBV6-6 combines with J gene TRBJ2-6, with unresolved D. V lost 8 bases and J lost 0, with 5 bases in between. The CDR3 consists of 13 residues. The germline gives CDR1 MNHNY, CDR2 SVGAGI (reference sequence). Here the CDR3 reads CASLSSGANVLTF. CDR3 nucleotides: TGTGCCAGCCTAAGCTCTGGGGCCAACGTCCTGACTTTC.